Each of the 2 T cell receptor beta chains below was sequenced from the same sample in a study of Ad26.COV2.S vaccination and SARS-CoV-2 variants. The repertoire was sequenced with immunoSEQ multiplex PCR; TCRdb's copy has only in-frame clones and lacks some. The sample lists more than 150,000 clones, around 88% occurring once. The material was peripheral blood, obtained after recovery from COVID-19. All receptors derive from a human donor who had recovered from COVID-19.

In nucleotides, the CDR3 is TGTGCCAGCAGCCCTGACACGACTCGTAACACTGAAGCTTTCTTT. Protein sequence: CASSPDTTRNTEAFF. The chain carries TRBV7-2 and TRBJ1-1; D uncertain. V gave up 5 bases and J gave up 2 bases, with 15 bases separating them. The CDR3 runs to 15 residues. Germline assignment: CDR1 SGHTA and CDR2 FQGNSA. Full variable domain (missing parts from reference TRBV7-2 and TRBJ1-1): GAGVSQSPSNKVTEKGKDVELRCDPISGHTALYWYRQSLGQGLEFLIYFQGNSAPDKSGLPSDRFSAERTGGSVSTLTIQRTQQEDSAVYLCASSPDTTRNTEAFFGQGTRLTVV.

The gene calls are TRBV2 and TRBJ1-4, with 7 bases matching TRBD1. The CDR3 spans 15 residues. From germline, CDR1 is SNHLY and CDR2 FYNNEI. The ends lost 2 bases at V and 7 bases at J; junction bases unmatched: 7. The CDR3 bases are TGTGCCAGCAGTGAAAAGGGGGCTTGGGCTGAAAAACTGTTTTTT. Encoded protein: CASSEKGAWAEKLFF.